This TCR beta chain was captured by sequencing in a study of regulatory T cells. Comments on this clone: What it binds is unknown.

All CD3G-deficient patients showed autoimmunity, more severe in two. Patients aged 2 to 39 years had fewer naive and more memory CD4+ and CD8+ T cells. The study, taken as a whole, reports: Skewed V and J usage and few unique V-J pairs marked patient repertoires, most in Tregs. Hydrophobic residues at CDR3 positions 6 and 7 were enriched in conventional CD4+ T cells of CD3G-deficient patients.

CDR3 length: 13 residues. Germline CDR1 and CDR2: MNHNS and SASEGT. V was pared by 9 bases and J by 9 bases, with 10 bases of the junction left unmatched. Primers: 52 TRBV forward and 13 TRBJ reverse. Assay: immunoSEQ multiplex PCR; the TCRdb copy retains only in-frame clones and omits some. Found here are about 30,000 clones, about nine tenths of them singletons; the top ten hold roughly 1.5%. The chain carries TRBV6-1 and TRBJ2-1; 8 nucleotides align to TRBD2. Sequencing was done on a sample of conventional CD4+ T cells sorted from blood. The source of this sequence is a person aged 18-30 years with CD3G deficiency. The CDR3 reads CASQTDGGGEQFF. The CDR3, as DNA: TGTGCCAGTCAAACCGACGGGGGGGGTGAGCAGTTCTTC.